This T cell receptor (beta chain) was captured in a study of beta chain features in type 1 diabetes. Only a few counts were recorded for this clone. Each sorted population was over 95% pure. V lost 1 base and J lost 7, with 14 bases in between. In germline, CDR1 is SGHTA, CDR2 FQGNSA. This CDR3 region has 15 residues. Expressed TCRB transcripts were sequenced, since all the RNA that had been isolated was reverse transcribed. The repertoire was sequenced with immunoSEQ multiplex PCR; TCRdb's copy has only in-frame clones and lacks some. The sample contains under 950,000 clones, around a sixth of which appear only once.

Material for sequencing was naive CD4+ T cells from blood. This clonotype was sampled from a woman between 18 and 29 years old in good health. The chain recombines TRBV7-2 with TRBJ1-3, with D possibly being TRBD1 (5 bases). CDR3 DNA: TGTGCCAGCAGCTTAGATCGCCAGGGTGGGAACACCATATATTTT. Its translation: CASSLDRQGGNTIYF.